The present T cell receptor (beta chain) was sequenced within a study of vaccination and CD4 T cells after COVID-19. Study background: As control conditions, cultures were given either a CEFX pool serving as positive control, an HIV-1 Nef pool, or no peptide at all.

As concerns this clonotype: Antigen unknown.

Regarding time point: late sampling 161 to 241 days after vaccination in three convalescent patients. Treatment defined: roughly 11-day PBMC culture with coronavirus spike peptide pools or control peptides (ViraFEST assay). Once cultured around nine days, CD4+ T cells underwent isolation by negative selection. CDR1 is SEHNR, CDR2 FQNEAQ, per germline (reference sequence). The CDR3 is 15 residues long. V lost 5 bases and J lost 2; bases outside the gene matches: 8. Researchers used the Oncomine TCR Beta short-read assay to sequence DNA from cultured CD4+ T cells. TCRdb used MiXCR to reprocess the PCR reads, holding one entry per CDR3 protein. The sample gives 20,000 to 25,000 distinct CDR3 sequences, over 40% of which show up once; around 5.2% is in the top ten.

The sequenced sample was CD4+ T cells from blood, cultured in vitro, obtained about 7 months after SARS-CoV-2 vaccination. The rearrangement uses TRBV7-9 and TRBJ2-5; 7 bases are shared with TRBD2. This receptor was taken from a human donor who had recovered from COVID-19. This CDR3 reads CASSPTSGEQETQYF. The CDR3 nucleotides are TGTGCCAGCAGCCCTACGAGCGGGGAACAAGAGACCCAGTACTTC.